Below are 20 T cell receptor beta chains sequenced from a single sample in a study of cytomegalovirus exposure and HLA in healthy donors. It was with 60 Vbeta and 13 Jbeta primers that the PCR ran. TCRdb's table, derived via immunoSEQ multiplex PCR, lists solely in-frame clones and lacks some. The sample records just over 200,000 clones, 82% being singletons. The material sequenced was PBMCs. Receptors originate from a woman in her thirties or forties in good health and CMV-seronegative.

The rearrangement links TRBV29-1 to TRBJ2-2; D gene uncertain. V gave up 5 bases and J gave up 7 bases, with 14 bases separating them. This CDR3 is built from 13 residues. The V gene's germline CDR1 is SQVTM and CDR2 ANQGSEA. CDR3 DNA sequence: TGCAGCGTTCGGCCCTTTGAGGACGGGGAGCTGTTTTTT. This codes for CSVRPFEDGELFF.

V and J are TRBV9 and TRBJ2-1; 9 nucleotides agree with TRBD1. The CDR3 loop spans 15 amino acids. Trimming removed 0 bases from V and 8 bases from J; junction bases left unmatched: 6. CDR1 is SGDLS, CDR2 YYNGEE, per germline. The CDR3 DNA is TGTGCCAGCAGCGTAGCGACAGGGGGGCGGGATGAGCAGTTCTTC. It is translated as CASSVATGGRDEQFF. The whole variable domain, remainder taken from reference TRBV9 and TRBJ2-1, is DSGVTQTPKHLITATGQRVTLRCSPRSGDLSVYWYQQSLDQGLQFLIQYYNGEERAKGNILERFSAQQFPDLHSELNLSSLELGDSALYFCASSVATGGRDEQFFGPGTRLTVL.

The chain has TRBV10-3 and TRBJ2-1; TRBD2 agrees at 8 bases. Losses at the gene ends were 8 bases for V and 9 bases for J; bases not matched to a gene: 6. This CDR3 has 12 amino acids. Germline-derived CDR1 and CDR2 are ENHRY and SYGVKD. CDR3: CAIRRREVEQFF. In nucleotides, the CDR3 is TGTGCCATCCGTCGGCGGGAGGTTGAGCAGTTCTTC.

The chain couples TRBV7-3 to TRBJ2-3; 10 bases agree with TRBD2. The germline V gene encodes CDR1 SGHTA and CDR2 FQGTGA. The trim removed 3 bases at V and 10 bases at J, leaving 4 bases unmatched. The CDR3 length is 13 residues. The CDR3 loop is CASSFGTSEAQYF. DNA for the CDR3: TGTGCCAGCAGCTTCGGGACTAGCGAAGCGCAGTATTTT.

The chain recombines TRBV15 with TRBJ2-5, with 9 bases identical to TRBD2. This CDR3 is 17 amino acids long. V trimming: 0 bases; J trimming: 6 bases; junction bases outside the gene matches: 11. From germline, CDR1 is LNHNV and CDR2 YYDKDF (reference sequence). This CDR3 is CATSRDGIAGDSKTQYF. The CDR3 nucleotides are TGTGCCACCAGCAGAGATGGGATAGCGGGAGATTCAAAGACCCAGTACTTC.

The chain uses TRBV19 and TRBJ1-5; TRBD1 might be the D (5 bases). Trimming took 1 base from V and 1 from J, leaving 8 bases between them. The CDR3 has 15 amino acids. CDR1 is LNHDA and CDR2 is SQIVND in the germline V gene (reference sequence). The CDR3 spells CASSIGGESNQPQHF. In DNA form, the CDR3 reads TGTGCCAGTAGTATAGGGGGCGAGAGCAATCAGCCCCAGCATTTT.

This clone was found a few times. This sequence joins TRBV9 and TRBJ2-5; 7 positions match TRBD2. The last part of the DNA fits TRBJ2-7 better; the J call may be wrong. CDR1 is SGDLS and CDR2 is YYNGEE in the germline V gene. This CDR3 has 15 amino acids. CDR3 region: CASSLAASGGHEQYF. The DNA of the CDR3 is TGTGCCAGCAGCTTAGCGGCTAGCGGTGGTCACGAGCAGTACTTC.

For the CDR3, the DNA is TGTGCTAGTGGTTTGACAGGGAACACTGAAGCTTTCTTT. Its translation is CASGLTGNTEAFF. The genes are TRBV12-5 and TRBJ1-1, with a possible D match to TRBD1 (5 bases). The CDR3 length is 13 residues. The germline CDR1 and CDR2 sequences are LGHNT and FRNRAP. Trimming shortened V by 2 bases and J by 1 base, and 5 bases separated the two germline ends. The whole variable domain, filled in from reference TRBV12-5 and TRBJ1-1, reads DARVTQTPRHKVTEMGQEVTMRCQPILGHNTVFWYRQTMMQGLELLAYFRNRAPLDDSGMPKDRFSAEMPDATLATLKIQPSEPRDSAVYFCASGLTGNTEAFFGQGTRLTVV.

The chain carries TRBV7-9 and TRBJ2-7, with 7 bases fitting TRBD2. Looked up from germline, CDR1 is SEHNR and CDR2 is FQNEAQ (reference sequence). The CDR3 loop spans 16 amino acids. V lost 4 bases, J lost 0 bases, and 9 bases stayed unmatched. CDR3 in DNA: TGTGCCAGCAGCTACCGTAGCGGGCCGAGCTCCTACGAGCAGTACTTC. Translation: CASSYRSGPSSYEQYF.

This clone was seen more than once but under ten times. The chain has TRBV7-3 and TRBJ2-5; the D gene is possibly TRBD1 (6 bases). Trimming removed 5 bases at V and 5 bases at J, with 9 bases between. The germline CDR1 and CDR2 sequences are SGHTA and FQGTGA. This CDR3 is 12 amino acids long. The DNA of the CDR3 is TGTGCCAGCAGCCCAGGGGCCGAGACCCAGTACTTC. Protein sequence: CASSPGAETQYF.

The chain uses TRBV30 and TRBJ2-3; D unresolved. Trimming pared 2 bases from V and 5 bases from J, leaving 5 bases between. The CDR3 is made up of 11 amino acids. In germline, CDR1 is GTSNPN, CDR2 SVGIG (reference sequence). The CDR3 nucleotides read TGTGCCTGGAGTTCAGGAGATACGCAGTATTTT. This encodes CAWSSGDTQYF.

This clone was detected only once. The CDR3 DNA reads TGCGCCAGCAGCCAAGAGCAGGGGCTGGGCCAGCCCCAGCATTTT. Its translation: CASSQEQGLGQPQHF. The J gene is TRBJ1-5, the V gene TRBV4-1; possibly TRBD1 for D (6 bases). V lost 0 bases and J 7 bases, leaving 13 bases between the germline ends. The CDR3 runs to 15 residues. Per the germline V gene, CDR1 is MGHRA and CDR2 is YSYEKL.

The chain couples TRBV30 to TRBJ2-1; D may be TRBD2 (6 bases). The CDR3 loop spans 12 amino acids. V was clipped by 5 bases and J by 7 bases, with 12 bases between them. Germline CDR1 reads GTSNPN; CDR2 reads SVGIG (reference sequence). Here the CDR3 reads CAWSTRRNEQFF. The CDR3 DNA reads TGTGCCTGGTCGACTAGGAGAAATGAGCAGTTCTTC.

The chain is built from TRBV4-1 and TRBJ2-1; TRBD2 matches at 8 bases. V was clipped by 2 bases and J by 4 bases; unmatched bases: 7. The CDR3 length is 16 residues. Per the germline V gene, CDR1 is MGHRA and CDR2 is YSYEKL. The CDR3 DNA is TGCGCCAGCAGCCAATTAGCGGGAAAAATGTACAATGAGCAGTTCTTC. This gives the protein CASSQLAGKMYNEQFF.

V gene TRBV18 combines with J gene TRBJ1-1; 8 positions agree with TRBD1. This CDR3 contains 13 residues. Germline V CDR1 and CDR2: KGHSH, LQKENI. The V segment lost 10 bases and the J segment 0 bases; nucleotides outside the gene matches: 4. The CDR3 is CATGQGLNTEAFF. The CDR3 nucleotides are TGTGCCACAGGACAGGGTTTGAACACTGAAGCTTTCTTT.

Remarks on this clone: This same CDR3 is encoded by further DNA sequences in the sample. The chain combines TRBV28 with TRBJ1-2; 8 bases align to TRBD1. The length of the CDR3 is 15 residues. CDR1 and CDR2 (germline): MDHEN, SYDVKM. Losses at the gene ends were 4 bases for V and 4 bases for J; bases not matched to a gene: 8. In DNA, the CDR3 is TGTGCCAGCAGTTCTGGGCAGGGGGCGGTCTATGGCTACACCTTC. It codes for CASSSGQGAVYGYTF.

This clone has only one observation. CDR3 nucleotides: TGCGCCAGCAGTCAACCGGGGGGCAGGGGCTACGAGCAGTACTTC. Its translation: CASSQPGGRGYEQYF. V gene TRBV23-1 combines with J gene TRBJ2-7; the D gene is possibly TRBD2 (7 bases). TRBV23-1 is an open reading frame, and its role is uncertain. The CDR3 runs 15 residues. Trimming cost V 2 bases and J 3 bases, with 14 bases left between them.

CDR3 DNA: TGCGCCAGCAGCTTGGGCCCCAGGACTAGCGGAGCTGTCTACGAGCAGTACTTC. Amino acids: CASSLGPRTSGAVYEQYF. The rearrangement joins TRBV5-1 to TRBJ2-7, with 10 bases aligning to TRBD2. This CDR3 contains 18 residues. Unmatched junction bases numbered 12, after V lost 0 bases and J lost 3 bases. Germline V gene data show CDR1 as SGHRS and CDR2 as YFSETQ.

The chain has TRBV5-1 and TRBJ2-1; 9 nucleotides match TRBD2. CDR1 and CDR2 (germline): SGHRS, YFSETQ. The junction had 15 bases not matched to a gene; V was cut back by 5 bases and J by 9 bases. The CDR3 runs to 16 residues. The CDR3 region is CASSWMGLANSGEQFF. As DNA, the CDR3 is TGCGCCAGCAGTTGGATGGGACTAGCCAATTCTGGTGAGCAGTTCTTC.

The chain's CDR3 is CASSSGPEKLFF. The CDR3 DNA follows: TGTGCCAGCAGTTCGGGTCCTGAAAAACTGTTTTTT. The genes are TRBV6-6 and TRBJ1-4; D unclear. Trimming stripped 4 bases from V and 7 bases from J, with 7 bases between. The CDR3 is 12 amino acids. Per the germline V gene, CDR1 is MNHNY and CDR2 is SVGAGI (reference sequence).